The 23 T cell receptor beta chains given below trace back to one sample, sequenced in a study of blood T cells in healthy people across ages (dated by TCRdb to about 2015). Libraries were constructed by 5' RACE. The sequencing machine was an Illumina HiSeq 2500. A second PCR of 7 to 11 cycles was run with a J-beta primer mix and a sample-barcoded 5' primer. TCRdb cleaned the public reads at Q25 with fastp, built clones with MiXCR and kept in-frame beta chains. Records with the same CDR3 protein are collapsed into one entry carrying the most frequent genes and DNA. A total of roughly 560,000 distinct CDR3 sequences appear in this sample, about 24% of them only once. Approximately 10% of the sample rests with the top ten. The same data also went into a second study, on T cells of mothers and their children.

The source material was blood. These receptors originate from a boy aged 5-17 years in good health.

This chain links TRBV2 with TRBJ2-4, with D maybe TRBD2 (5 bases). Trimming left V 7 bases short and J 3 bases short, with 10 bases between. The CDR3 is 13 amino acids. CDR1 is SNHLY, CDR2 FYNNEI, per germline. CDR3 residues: CASTRDVKNIQYF. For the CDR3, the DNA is TGTGCCAGCACTCGGGATGTCAAAAACATTCAGTACTTC.

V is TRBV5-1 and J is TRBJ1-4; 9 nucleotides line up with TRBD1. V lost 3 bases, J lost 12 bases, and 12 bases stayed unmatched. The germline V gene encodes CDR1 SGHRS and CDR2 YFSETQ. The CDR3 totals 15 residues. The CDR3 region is CASSSARTGASQLFF. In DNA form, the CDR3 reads TGCGCCAGCAGCTCAGCTCGGACAGGGGCCTCGCAACTGTTTTTT. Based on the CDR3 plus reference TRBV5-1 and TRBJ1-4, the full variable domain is KAGVTQTPRYLIKTRGQQVTLSCSPISGHRSVSWYQQTPGQGLQFLFEYFSETQRNKGNFPGRFSGRQFSNSRSEMNVSTLELGDSALYLCASSSARTGASQLFFGSGTQLSVL.

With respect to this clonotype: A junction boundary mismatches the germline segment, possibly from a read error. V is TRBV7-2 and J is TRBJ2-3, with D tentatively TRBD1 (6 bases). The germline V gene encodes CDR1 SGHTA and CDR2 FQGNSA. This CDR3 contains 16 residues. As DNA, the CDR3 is TGTGCCAGTAGCTTAGTATACAGGGCGTCCGCAGATACGCAGTATTTT. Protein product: CASSLVYRASADTQYF.

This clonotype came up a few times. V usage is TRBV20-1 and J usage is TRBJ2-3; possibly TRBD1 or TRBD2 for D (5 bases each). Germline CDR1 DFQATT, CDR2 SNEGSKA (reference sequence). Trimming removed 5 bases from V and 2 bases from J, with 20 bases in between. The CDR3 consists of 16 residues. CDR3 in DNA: TGCAGTGCTCCCCGGCCGGGGACCGCTACCACAGATACGCAGTATTTT. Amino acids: CSAPRPGTATTDTQYF.

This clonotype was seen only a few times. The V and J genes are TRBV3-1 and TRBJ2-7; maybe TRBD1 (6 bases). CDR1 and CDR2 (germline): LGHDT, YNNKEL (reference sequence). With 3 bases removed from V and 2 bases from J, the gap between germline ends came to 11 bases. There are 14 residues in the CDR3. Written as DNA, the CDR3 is TGTGCCAGCAGCCAGGAATGGGGGCCCTACGAGCAGTACTTC. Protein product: CASSQEWGPYEQYF.

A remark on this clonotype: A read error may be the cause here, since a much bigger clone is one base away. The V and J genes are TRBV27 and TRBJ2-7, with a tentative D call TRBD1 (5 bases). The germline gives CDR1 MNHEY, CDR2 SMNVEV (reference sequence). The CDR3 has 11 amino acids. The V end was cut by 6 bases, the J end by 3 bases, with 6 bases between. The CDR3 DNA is TGTGCCAGCAGAGGGGTCTACGAGCAGTACTTC. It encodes CASRGVYEQYF.

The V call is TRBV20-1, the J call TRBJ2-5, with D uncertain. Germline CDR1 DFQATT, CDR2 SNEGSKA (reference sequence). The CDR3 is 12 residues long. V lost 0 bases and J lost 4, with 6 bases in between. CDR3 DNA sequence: TGCAGTGCTAGAGATCATACAGAGACCCAGTACTTC. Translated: CSARDHTETQYF.

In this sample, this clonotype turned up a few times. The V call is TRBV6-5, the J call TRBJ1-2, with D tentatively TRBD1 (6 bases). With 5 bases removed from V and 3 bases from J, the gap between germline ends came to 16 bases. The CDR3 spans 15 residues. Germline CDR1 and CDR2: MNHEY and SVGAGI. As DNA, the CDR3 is TGTGCCAGCAGTCCCTCCAGGGGTCGGTACTATGGCTACACCTTC. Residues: CASSPSRGRYYGYTF.

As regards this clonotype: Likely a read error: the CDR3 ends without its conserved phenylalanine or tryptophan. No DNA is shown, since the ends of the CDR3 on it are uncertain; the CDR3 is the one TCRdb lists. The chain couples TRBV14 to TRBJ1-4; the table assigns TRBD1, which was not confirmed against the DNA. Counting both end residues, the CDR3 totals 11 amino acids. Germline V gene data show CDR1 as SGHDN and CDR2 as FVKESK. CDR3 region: CASSQHRSPEV.

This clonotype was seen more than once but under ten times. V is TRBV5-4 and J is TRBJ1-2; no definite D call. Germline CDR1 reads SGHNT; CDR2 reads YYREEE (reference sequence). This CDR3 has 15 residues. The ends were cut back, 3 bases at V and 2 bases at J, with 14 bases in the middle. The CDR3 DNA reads TGTGCCAGCAGCTGGGGAAGGACCACAAACTATGGCTACACCTTC. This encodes CASSWGRTTNYGYTF.

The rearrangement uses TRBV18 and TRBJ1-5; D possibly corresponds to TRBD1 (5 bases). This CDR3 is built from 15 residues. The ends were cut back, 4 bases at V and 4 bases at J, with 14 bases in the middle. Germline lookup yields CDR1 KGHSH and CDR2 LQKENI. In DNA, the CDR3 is TGTGCCAGCTCACGACGAACAGGCGATAATCAGCCCCAGCATTTT. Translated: CASSRRTGDNQPQHF.

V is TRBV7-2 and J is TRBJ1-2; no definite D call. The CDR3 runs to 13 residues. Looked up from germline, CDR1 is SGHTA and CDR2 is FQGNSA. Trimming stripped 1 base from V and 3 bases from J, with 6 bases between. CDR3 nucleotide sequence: TGTGCCAGCAGCTTAGGCCAGTACTATGGCTACACCTTC. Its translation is CASSLGQYYGYTF.

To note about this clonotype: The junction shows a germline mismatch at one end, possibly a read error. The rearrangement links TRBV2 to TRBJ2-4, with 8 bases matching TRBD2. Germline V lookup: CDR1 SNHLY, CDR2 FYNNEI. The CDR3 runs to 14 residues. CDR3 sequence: CASSATSGGALVNF. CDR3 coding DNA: TGTGCCAGCAGCGCTACTAGCGGAGGGGCTCTTGTGAACTTC.

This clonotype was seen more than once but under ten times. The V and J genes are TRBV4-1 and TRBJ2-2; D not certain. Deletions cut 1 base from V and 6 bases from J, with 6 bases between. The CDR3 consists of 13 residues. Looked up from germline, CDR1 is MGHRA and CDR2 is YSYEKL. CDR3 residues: CASSQVLAGELFF. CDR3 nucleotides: TGCGCCAGCAGCCAAGTACTTGCCGGGGAGCTGTTTTTT.

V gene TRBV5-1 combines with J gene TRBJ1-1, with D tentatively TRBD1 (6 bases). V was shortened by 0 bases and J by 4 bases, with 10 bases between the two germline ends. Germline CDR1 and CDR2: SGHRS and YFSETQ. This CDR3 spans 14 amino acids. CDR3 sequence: CASSLARRGTEAFF. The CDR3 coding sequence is TGCGCCAGCAGCTTGGCCCGCAGGGGCACTGAAGCTTTCTTT.

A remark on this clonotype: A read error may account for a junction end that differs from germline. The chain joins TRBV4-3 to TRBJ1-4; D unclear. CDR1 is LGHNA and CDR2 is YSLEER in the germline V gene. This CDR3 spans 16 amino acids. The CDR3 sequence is CASSQLGIATNEELFF. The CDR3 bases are TGCGCCAGCAGCCAACTGGGGATCGCAACTAATGAAGAACTGTTTTTT.

CDR3 DNA sequence: TGTGCCAGCAGCTTATATGGGACACCCTACGAGCAGTACTTC. Encoded protein: CASSLYGTPYEQYF. This rearrangement joins TRBV7-2 to TRBJ2-7; possible D gene TRBD1, 6 bases. In germline, CDR1 is SGHTA, CDR2 FQGNSA. The CDR3 is made up of 14 amino acids. Trimming removed 2 bases from V and 2 bases from J, with 10 bases in between.

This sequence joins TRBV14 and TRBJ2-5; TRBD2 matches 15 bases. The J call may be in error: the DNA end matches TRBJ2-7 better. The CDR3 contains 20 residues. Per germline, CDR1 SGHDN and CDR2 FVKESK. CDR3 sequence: CASSQDDSYWTSGGANEQYF. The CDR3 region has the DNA TGTGCCAGCAGCCAAGATGACAGCTACTGGACTAGCGGGGGGGCGAACGAGCAGTACTTC.

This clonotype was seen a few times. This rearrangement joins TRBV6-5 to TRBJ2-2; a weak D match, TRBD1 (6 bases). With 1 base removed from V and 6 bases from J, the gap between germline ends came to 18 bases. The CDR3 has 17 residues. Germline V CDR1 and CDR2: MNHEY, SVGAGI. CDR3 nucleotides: TGTGCCAGCAGTTACTGGTTCGGCCAGGGGAGCGCCGGGGAGCTGTTTTTT. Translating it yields CASSYWFGQGSAGELFF.

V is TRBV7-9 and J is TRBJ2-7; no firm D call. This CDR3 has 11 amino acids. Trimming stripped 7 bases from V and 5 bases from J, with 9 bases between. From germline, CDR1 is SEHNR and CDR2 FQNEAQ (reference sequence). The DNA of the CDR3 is TGTGCCAGCACAAACGCAGACGAGCAGTACTTC. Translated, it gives CASTNADEQYF.

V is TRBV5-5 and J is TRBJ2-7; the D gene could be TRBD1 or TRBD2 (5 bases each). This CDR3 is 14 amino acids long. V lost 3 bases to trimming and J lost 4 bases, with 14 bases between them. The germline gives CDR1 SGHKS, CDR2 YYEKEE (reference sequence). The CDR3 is CASSSGRAIYEQYF. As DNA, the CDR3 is TGTGCCAGCAGCTCGGGACGGGCAATTTACGAGCAGTACTTC.

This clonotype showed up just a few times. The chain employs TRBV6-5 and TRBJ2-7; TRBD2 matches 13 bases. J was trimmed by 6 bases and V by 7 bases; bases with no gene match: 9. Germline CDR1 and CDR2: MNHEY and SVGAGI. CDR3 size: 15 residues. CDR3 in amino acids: CASKTGTSGTLEQYF. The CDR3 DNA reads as TGTGCCAGCAAGACCGGGACTAGCGGGACCCTCGAGCAGTACTTC.

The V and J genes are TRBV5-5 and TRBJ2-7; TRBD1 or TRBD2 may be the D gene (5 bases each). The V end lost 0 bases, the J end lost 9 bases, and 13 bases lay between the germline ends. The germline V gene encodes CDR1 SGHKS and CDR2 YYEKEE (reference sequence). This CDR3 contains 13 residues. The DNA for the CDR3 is TGTGCCAGCAGCTTGGAATGGGGGACCTGGCAGTACTTC. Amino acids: CASSLEWGTWQYF.